The clone carrying this T cell receptor beta chain has a single count. In Seattle, patients joined the study during active infection and were tracked longitudinally. This sample is drawn from a study of blood T cell repertoires in COVID-19. Study in general: The samples span acute and convalescent COVID-19 from the United States, Italy and Spain. PBMCs, B-cell-depleted T cells, or T cells were the source of the cDNA or gDNA that made up the material.

In the source study's methods: Amplified reference gene primers provided the basis for estimating nucleated cell counts. The repertoire was sequenced with immunoSEQ multiplex PCR; TCRdb's copy has only in-frame clones and lacks some. V and J calls and clone size are copied from that table; D and trimming were computed from the DNA. Among tens of thousands of clones listed, approximately 71% were seen once. The sequencing sample was made of peripheral blood. The clonotype was recovered from a man between 65 and 85 years old with COVID-19, enrolled during active disease.

CDR3 sequence reads: CASRGRGSGEKLFF. CDR3 nucleotides: TGTGCCAGTAGAGGGCGGGGCAGTGGTGAAAAACTGTTTTTT. The chain couples TRBV28 to TRBJ1-4, with D possibly matching TRBD1 (5 bases). The CDR3 totals 14 residues. Germline V gives CDR1 MDHEN, CDR2 SYDVKM. Trimming cost V 9 bases and J 7 bases, with 18 bases left between them.